The 30 T cell receptor beta chains below come from one sample, sequenced in a study of blood T cell repertoires in COVID-19. Sequencing used immunoSEQ multiplex PCR; TCRdb keeps in-frame clones, though not all of them. Counted here are approximately 85,000 clones, 75% to 90% occurring once; the ten biggest clones make up about an eighth. Sequenced material: peripheral blood. Receptors were obtained from a human donor in a cohort sampled during active COVID-19.

The chain employs TRBV7-9 and TRBJ2-7; TRBD1 matches 9 bases. The V gene end was trimmed by 5 bases and the J gene end by 0 bases; junction bases not matched to a gene: 8. Germline V gene data show CDR1 as SEHNR and CDR2 as FQNEAQ (reference sequence). This CDR3 has 16 residues. CDR3 in amino acids: CASSPAQGAVSYEQYF. CDR3 coding DNA: TGTGCCAGCAGCCCAGCACAGGGGGCTGTCTCCTACGAGCAGTACTTC.

V and J are TRBV27 and TRBJ2-1; TRBD2 matches 12 bases. Germline CDR1 and CDR2: MNHEY and SMNVEV (reference sequence). CDR3 length: 18 amino acids. V lost 3 bases, J lost 3 bases, and 9 bases stayed unmatched. CDR3 amino acids: CASSFKIGLAGNYNEQFF. DNA of the CDR3: TGTGCCAGCAGTTTCAAAATCGGACTAGCGGGGAACTACAATGAGCAGTTCTTC.

The chain uses TRBV15 and TRBJ1-1; weak D call: TRBD1 (6 bases). Germline V CDR1 and CDR2: LNHNV, YYDKDF (reference sequence). The CDR3 runs 15 residues. Deletions cut 0 bases from V and 1 base from J, with 9 bases between. The chain's CDR3 is CATSRDRGGNTEAFF. Here the CDR3 DNA reads TGTGCCACCAGCAGAGACAGGGGTGGGAACACTGAAGCTTTCTTT.

The chain recombines TRBV6-5 with TRBJ1-1; no reliable D call. V dropped 5 bases and J dropped 3 bases, with 10 bases sitting between them. This CDR3 has 13 amino acids. From germline, CDR1 is MNHEY and CDR2 SVGAGI. CDR3 nucleotide sequence: TGTGCCAGCAGTCGGGAAAGGGACACTGAAGCTTTCTTT. Protein: CASSRERDTEAFF.

This clone was detected a few times. The chain couples TRBV25-1 to TRBJ1-4; weak D call: TRBD1 (5 bases). Germline lookup yields CDR1 MGHDK and CDR2 SYGVNS. The V and J ends lost 2 bases and 2 bases respectively, with 12 bases between them. The CDR3 totals 16 residues. CDR3 nucleotide sequence: TGTGCCAGCAGTGAAGCCCGGGACTTCACTAATGAAAAACTGTTTTTT. Translation: CASSEARDFTNEKLFF.

This chain uses TRBV7-9 with TRBJ2-3, with 14 bases that match TRBD2. CDR1 SEHNR and CDR2 FQNEAQ come from the germline V gene (reference sequence). The V segment lost 4 bases and the J segment 5 bases; nucleotides outside the gene matches: 11. The CDR3 length is 18 residues. CDR3 amino acids: CASSSATSGGVVLDTQYF. The CDR3 bases are TGTGCCAGCAGCTCAGCGACTAGCGGGGGGGTTGTTCTAGATACGCAGTATTTT.

Written as DNA, the CDR3 is TGTGCCAGCAGTTACGCGGGACAGGGTTACGAGCAGTACTTC. Translating it yields CASSYAGQGYEQYF. V is TRBV6-5 and J is TRBJ2-7, with 9 bases that match TRBD1. The CDR3 length is 14 residues. Germline V gives CDR1 MNHEY, CDR2 SVGAGI. Trimming cost V 2 bases and J 4 bases; bases outside gene matches: 3.

The CDR3, as DNA: TGTGCCAGCAGCCTTTTGGGCGTGGGCAGCTCCTACAATGAGCAGTTCTTC. Protein product: CASSLLGVGSSYNEQFF. The chain employs TRBV5-5 and TRBJ2-1; D unclear. V gave up 4 bases and J gave up 0 bases, with 17 bases separating them. From germline, CDR1 is SGHKS and CDR2 YYEKEE (reference sequence). This CDR3 has 17 amino acids.

The chain has TRBV6-2 or TRBV6-3 and TRBJ1-5; the D gene is possibly TRBD1 (5 bases). This CDR3 has 15 residues. The V gene's germline CDR1 is MNHEY and CDR2 SVGEGT. The V end lost 5 bases, the J end lost 2 bases, and 13 bases lay between the germline ends. CDR3 residues: CASSRTPGGNQPQHF. CDR3 nucleotide sequence: TGTGCCAGCAGTCGGACGCCGGGGGGCAATCAGCCCCAGCATTTT.

The chain employs TRBV10-3 and TRBJ1-1; the match to TRBD1 covers 7 bases. CDR1 ENHRY and CDR2 SYGVKD come from the germline V gene. This CDR3 is 15 amino acids long. With 0 bases clipped from V and 4 bases from J, the junction kept 5 bases outside the gene matches. The CDR3 sequence is CAISESEHRGTEAFF. CDR3 DNA sequence: TGTGCCATCAGTGAGTCAGAGCACAGGGGCACTGAAGCTTTCTTT.

Worth noting for this clone: The junction does not match germline at one end; this may be a read error. The chain recombines TRBV6-1 with TRBJ1-2; D is possibly TRBD1 (6 bases). This CDR3 spans 13 amino acids. Germline V gives CDR1 MNHNS, CDR2 SASEGT. The CDR3 DNA reads TGTGCCAGCAGCGAAGAGGACAGCGATGGCTACACCTTC. This translates into CASSEEDSDGYTF.

The chain carries TRBV11-3 and TRBJ2-1, with 11 bases lining up with TRBD2. Trimming took 0 bases from V and 6 from J; bases not matched to a gene: 4. The CDR3 has 16 residues. CDR1 and CDR2 from the germline V gene are SGHNT and YENEEA. CDR3 nucleotide sequence: TGTGCCAGCAGCTTAGATGTTAGCGGGGGGGCCAATGAGCAGTTCTTC. Its translation: CASSLDVSGGANEQFF.

The CDR3 sequence is CAWSVLHRLNTEAFF. CDR3 DNA sequence: TGTGCCTGGAGTGTACTTCACAGGCTGAACACTGAAGCTTTCTTT. The chain employs TRBV30 and TRBJ1-1; D possibly corresponds to TRBD1 (5 bases). Looked up from germline, CDR1 is GTSNPN and CDR2 is SVGIG (reference sequence). Trimming stripped 0 bases from V and 0 bases from J, with 11 bases between. The CDR3 is 15 residues long.

The V gene is TRBV5-1, the J gene TRBJ2-5; 8 bases line up with TRBD1. With 4 bases clipped from V and 5 bases from J, the junction kept 10 bases outside the gene matches. Germline V gene lookup returns CDR1 SGHRS and CDR2 YFSETQ. CDR3 length equals 15 residues. In DNA, the CDR3 is TGCGCCAGCAGCCCCTCAGCAGGGGGCAGGGAGACCCAGTACTTC. As protein: CASSPSAGGRETQYF.

CDR3 nucleotides: TGCGCCAGCAGGCAAGAGGGACACCTACTATACAATGAGCAGTTCTTC. It codes for CASRQEGHLLYNEQFF. The chain uses TRBV5-1 and TRBJ2-1, with D perhaps matching TRBD1 (6 bases). This CDR3 is built from 16 residues. Trimming removed 5 bases at V and 4 bases at J, with 19 bases between. Germline V gene lookup returns CDR1 SGHRS and CDR2 YFSETQ. The full variable domain, completed using reference TRBV5-1 and TRBJ2-1, is KAGVTQTPRYLIKTRGQQVTLSCSPISGHRSVSWYQQTPGQGLQFLFEYFSETQRNKGNFPGRFSGRQFSNSRSEMNVSTLELGDSALYLCASRQEGHLLYNEQFFGPGTRLTVL.

V and J are TRBV5-1 and TRBJ1-1; 7 bases line up with TRBD1. The CDR3 extends over 13 amino acids. Per the germline V gene, CDR1 is SGHRS and CDR2 is YFSETQ. V lost 3 bases to trimming and J lost 8 bases; unmatched junction nucleotides: 7. The CDR3 DNA reads TGCGCCAGCAGCTATACCGGGACAGACGAAGCTTTCTTT. Amino acid sequence: CASSYTGTDEAFF.

CDR3 nucleotides: TGTGCCAGCAGCTCCGGGGCGGGAATGGACTATGGCTACACCTTC. Translation gives CASSSGAGMDYGYTF. The V gene is TRBV5-4, the J gene TRBJ1-2, with D perhaps matching TRBD1 (5 bases). Germline V gene sequence: CDR1 SGHNT, CDR2 YYREEE (reference sequence). Trimming removed 3 bases from V and 3 bases from J, with 15 bases in between. CDR3 length equals 15 residues.

This chain uses TRBV7-3 with TRBJ1-2; 7 nucleotides align to TRBD1. The CDR3 totals 13 residues. Germline CDR1 SGHTA, CDR2 FQGTGA. J was trimmed by 7 bases and V by 4 bases; bases with no gene match: 6. The CDR3 nucleotides are TGTGCCAGCAGCTCATCGACAGGGTTTGGCTACACCTTC. Amino acid sequence: CASSSSTGFGYTF.

V usage is TRBV4-2 and J usage is TRBJ2-1, with 11 nucleotides matching TRBD2. The CDR3 totals 16 residues. Germline loops: CDR1 LGHNA, CDR2 YNFKEQ. The ends lost 0 bases at V and 7 bases at J; junction bases unmatched: 5. CDR3 sequence reads: CASSQEVAGGQNEQFF. CDR3 sequence (DNA): TGTGCCAGCAGCCAAGAGGTAGCGGGGGGGCAGAATGAGCAGTTCTTC.

The chain uses TRBV3-1 (or the pseudogene TRBV3-2) and TRBJ2-7; the D gene is possibly TRBD1 (6 bases). This CDR3 is 15 amino acids long. The V end lost 3 bases, the J end lost 2 bases, and 14 bases lay between the germline ends. Germline CDR1 is LGHDT and CDR2 is YNNKEL (reference sequence). The CDR3 bases are TGTGCCAGCAGCCACAACGACAGGCTCCCCTACGAGCAGTACTTC. This sequence encodes CASSHNDRLPYEQYF.

This chain links TRBV10-3 with TRBJ2-5; D gene unclear. V lost 1 base and J lost 6, with 15 bases in between. This CDR3 is 15 amino acids long. Germline-derived CDR1 and CDR2 are ENHRY and SYGVKD. The CDR3 is CAISEFLLSQKTQYF. The CDR3 region has the DNA TGTGCCATCAGTGAGTTCCTCCTCTCTCAGAAGACCCAGTACTTC.

The rearrangement joins TRBV6-5 to TRBJ2-7, with TRBD2 as a possible D gene (6 bases). The CDR3 sequence is 14 residues long. Trimming cost V 10 bases and J 3 bases, with 19 bases left between them. In germline, CDR1 is MNHEY, CDR2 SVGAGI. The CDR3 DNA sequence: TGTGCCACCCCGGGGGATACTAGCCTCTACGAGCAGTACTTC. Translation: CATPGDTSLYEQYF.

The V gene is TRBV28, the J gene TRBJ2-7; 8 nucleotides align to TRBD2. CDR1 and CDR2 from the germline V gene are MDHEN and SYDVKM. CDR3 length: 15 residues. Losses at the gene ends were 1 base for V and 4 bases for J; bases not matched to a gene: 6. CDR3 protein: CASSLYTSGGYEQYF. As DNA, the CDR3 is TGTGCCAGCAGTTTATACACGTCGGGGGGGTACGAGCAGTACTTC.

This clone was picked up a small number of times. The chain couples TRBV24-1 to TRBJ2-1, with 11 nucleotides matching TRBD2. Germline V gives CDR1 KGHDR, CDR2 SFDVKD. J was trimmed by 4 bases and V by 2 bases; bases with no gene match: 3. This CDR3 is 16 amino acids long. The CDR3 DNA reads as TGTGCCACCAGTGATTCGACTAGCGGGGCTTACAATGAGCAGTTCTTC. This encodes CATSDSTSGAYNEQFF.

The chain joins TRBV7-2 to TRBJ1-2, with 7 bases identical to TRBD1. Germline CDR1 is SGHTA and CDR2 is FQGNSA. V dropped 6 bases and J dropped 7; count of bases not matched to a gene: 8. The CDR3 is 13 residues long. The CDR3 DNA reads TGTGCCAGCAGTCTGGTGACAGGGTCTGGCTACACCTTC. It specifies CASSLVTGSGYTF.

V is TRBV5-4 and J is TRBJ2-2; 9 positions match TRBD1. Trimming at V came to 2 bases and at J to 3 bases, leaving 2 bases not matched to a gene. The CDR3 is 15 residues long. The V gene's germline CDR1 is SGHNT and CDR2 YYREEE (reference sequence). The CDR3 region is CASSFRTGDTGELFF. The CDR3 DNA follows: TGTGCCAGCAGCTTTAGGACAGGGGACACCGGGGAGCTGTTTTTT.

The chain combines TRBV7-9 with TRBJ2-5, with D maybe TRBD2 (5 bases). Trimming took 1 base from V and 2 from J, leaving 5 bases between them. Germline lookup yields CDR1 SEHNR and CDR2 FQNEAQ (reference sequence). The CDR3 extends over 13 amino acids. CDR3 amino acids: CASSLGGQETQYF. CDR3 nucleotide sequence: TGTGCCAGCAGCTTAGGAGGGCAAGAGACCCAGTACTTC.

Comments on this clone: Other nucleotide sequences in the sample specify the same CDR3. The chain couples TRBV5-1 to TRBJ2-5; perhaps TRBD2 as D (6 bases). V dropped 0 bases and J dropped 3 bases, with 9 bases sitting between them. The CDR3 covers 14 residues. Germline loops: CDR1 SGHRS, CDR2 YFSETQ. Here the CDR3 reads CASSLAREKETQYF. In DNA form, the CDR3 reads TGCGCCAGCAGCTTGGCACGGGAGAAAGAGACCCAGTACTTC.

The chain recombines TRBV9 with TRBJ2-3; D gene uncertain. Trimming stripped 5 bases from V and 3 bases from J, with 4 bases between. The CDR3 extends over 11 amino acids. CDR1 is SGDLS, CDR2 YYNGEE, per germline. CDR3 loop: CASSYTDTQYF. CDR3 in DNA: TGTGCCAGCAGTTATACAGATACGCAGTATTTT.

This clone has a single count. In DNA form, the CDR3 reads TGTGCCAGCAGCTTAACTCAGGTGAACACTGAAGCTTTCTTT. It codes for CASSLTQVNTEAFF. The rearrangement joins TRBV7-3 to TRBJ1-1; D is uncertain. Trimming cost V 0 bases and J 0 bases, with 5 bases left between them. CDR1 is SGHTA, CDR2 FQGTGA, per germline. This CDR3 contains 14 residues.